Listed below are T cell receptor beta chains from one sample, sequenced in a study of OX40 agonist ivuxolimab in advanced cancers. Sequencing was performed with immunoSEQ multiplex PCR; in TCRdb, only in-frame clones are kept and a portion is missing. The data show over 25,000 clones, with 65% to 75% seen just once and around 12% held by the top ten. The sample was CD4+ or CD8+ T cells sorted from blood, taken in a trial of the OX40 agonist ivuxolimab. These receptors all come from an adult with an advanced solid tumor such as melanoma, head and neck, liver or kidney cancer. The CDR3 runs from the conserved cysteine through the conserved F or W. The order of the fields is D gene, clone size, J gene, V gene, CDR3 DNA, CDR3 protein. A D gene is named only where the DNA matches it firmly. Clone sizes are given selectively: once, few, many, or a class where the clone is expanded.

TRBD1,medium-sized,TRBJ1-2,TRBV5-1,TGCGCCAGCAGCGGACTGACAGGGGATCAGAGTGGCTACACCTTC,CASSGLTGDQSGYTF
TRBD2,NA,TRBJ2-5,TRBV5-1,TGCGCCAGCAGCTTGGGTGCTAGCGGGGGGGCCAGGGAGACCCAGTACTTC,CASSLGASGGARETQYF
NA,NA,TRBJ2-3,TRBV29-1,TGCAGCGTTGAAAGGACGGCTAGCACAGATACGCAGTATTTT,CSVERTASTDTQYF
NA,once,TRBJ2-2,TRBV6-6,TGTGCCAGCAGCCCTAGAGGGGCCGGGGAGCTGTTTTTT,CASSPRGAGELFF
NA,NA,TRBJ2-2,TRBV7-8,TGTGCCAGCAGCTTAGGGGGAAGGGAGCTGTTTTTT,CASSLGGRELFF
NA,NA,TRBJ1-6,TRBV20-1,TGCAGTGCTAGATTGGGGGAACCCCTCCACTTT,CSARLGEPLHF
TRBD2,few,TRBJ2-3,TRBV7-9,TGTGCCAGCAGCACCCGACTAGCGGGGGCTGATACGCAGTATTTT,CASSTRLAGADTQYF
TRBD2,NA,TRBJ2-5,TRBV19,TGTGCCAGTAGTCCCACTAGCGGGGGTGGGACCCAGTACTTC,CASSPTSGGGTQYF
TRBD1,once,TRBJ1-6,TRBV4-2,TGTGCCAGCAGCCAGCACCCGACAGGGGATAATTCACCCCTCCACTTT,CASSQHPTGDNSPLHF
NA,NA,TRBJ1-6,TRBV18,TGTGCCAGCTCACCGGATCTGGCGGATGTTTCACCCCTCCACTTT,CASSPDLADVSPLHF
NA,NA,TRBJ2-7,TRBV18,TGTGCCAGCTCCTACAGGGGAGGTATATCCTACGAGCAGTACTTC,CASSYRGGISYEQYF
TRBD1,NA,TRBJ1-4,TRBV6-1,TGTGCCAGCAGTGATAGGGGGACAGTACCTGAAAAACTGTTTTTT,CASSDRGTVPEKLFF
NA,once,TRBJ2-5,TRBV9,TGTGCCAGCAGCGGAAGCGGGGAGACCCAGTACTTC,CASSGSGETQYF
TRBD1,NA,TRBJ1-2,TRBV9,TGTGCCAGCAGTGGGACAGCGAAGCCTAACTATGGCTACACCTTC,CASSGTAKPNYGYTF
NA,NA,TRBJ1-1,TRBV9,TGTGCCAGCAGCGTACAGGTATATACTGAAGCTTTCTTT,CASSVQVYTEAFF
TRBD1,once,TRBJ1-4,TRBV5-1,TGCGCCAGCAACTCTGGACAGGGTATAACTAATGAAAAACTGTTTTTT,CASNSGQGITNEKLFF
NA,few,TRBJ1-6,TRBV4-1,TGCGCCAGCAGCCAAGAGAGGACCGGGTATGGTACCTATAATTCACCCCTCCACTTT,CASSQERTGYGTYNSPLHF
NA,once,TRBJ1-2,TRBV29-1,TGCAGCGTTGTTGTGGCGCCAGGCGGCTACACCTTC,CSVVVAPGGYTF
TRBD1,few,TRBJ1-6,TRBV10-3,TGTGCCATCAGTGTACAGGGGACGGTTTCACCCCTCCACTTT,CAISVQGTVSPLHF
NA,NA,TRBJ2-7,TRBV2,TGTGCCAGCAGTGAAGTACAGGTGAACTACGAGCAGTACTTC,CASSEVQVNYEQYF
NA,few,TRBJ1-5,TRBV5-1,TGCGCCAGCAGCTTGGTTGGAGACCGGAATCAGCCCCAGCATTTT,CASSLVGDRNQPQHF
TRBD1,NA,TRBJ1-1,TRBV5-1,TGCGCCAGCAGCTTGGAGCAGGGGGCTGAAGCTTTCTTT,CASSLEQGAEAFF